This T cell receptor beta chain originates from a study of HIV-infected patients and healthy controls. Overall study results and limits: Compared with controls, mean Gini indices were significantly raised in HIV-infected repertoires, possibly indicating oligoclonality.

The trim removed 6 bases at V and 0 bases at J, leaving 14 bases unmatched. This CDR3 spans 19 amino acids. CDR1 and CDR2 (germline): MNHEY, SVGAGI. No cell fractionation was done, so the repertoire covers all unsorted peripheral blood T cells. Peripheral blood, 2.5 ml, was drawn for RNA extraction. cDNA was made from 500 ng RNA using alpha and beta constant primers. Using multiplexing indices, alpha and beta chain libraries were generated apart by chain-specific third strand synthesis. The SP2 site served as the priming point for second strand synthesis. A 12-nucleotide barcode per molecule came from two concatenated random hexamers added pre-amplification. TCRdb re-derived calls from the 5' RACE reads in MiXCR, one entry per CDR3 protein. Here the sample spans roughly 7,700 distinct CDR3 sequences, roughly 6% being singletons. This clonotype was seen repeatedly, ten times or more. Its antigen remains unknown.

This chain links TRBV6-5 with TRBJ2-2, with TRBD1 identical over 9 bases. The receptor was derived from an adult with HIV infection. Here the sequenced sample was blood, taken before antiretroviral therapy. This chain's CDR3 is CASSQLRDRVYANTGELFF. CDR3 sequence (DNA): TGTGCCAGCAGCCAACTCCGGGACAGGGTTTATGCGAACACCGGGGAGCTGTTTTTT.